Below are 19 T cell receptor beta chains sequenced from a single sample in a study of memory CD4+ T cells and cytomegalovirus serostatus. Single viable CD3+CD4+CD8-CD45RO+ cells were sorted as the memory CD4+ T cells. Only in-frame clones appear in the TCRdb table, and some are missing; sequencing was by immunoSEQ multiplex PCR. Seen here are about 45,000 clones, 76% observed once, and the top ten hold roughly 1.9%. The specimen was memory CD4+ T cells from blood. The receptors were sampled from an adult in good health and CMV-seronegative.

The chain links TRBV9 to TRBJ1-6, with D maybe TRBD1 (5 bases). Between the trimmed V and J ends, which lost 3 bases and 14 bases, there was a span of 27 bases. Germline loops: CDR1 SGDLS, CDR2 YYNGEE. The CDR3 contains 17 residues. The CDR3 DNA is TGTGCCAGCAGCGGAGGCACCGAGTGGATGGCCCTACAGGCCCTCCACTTT. Translating it yields CASSGGTEWMALQALHF.

The genes are TRBV11-3 and TRBJ2-1, with D tentatively TRBD1 (6 bases). The CDR3 is 14 amino acids. Germline V gene data show CDR1 as SGHNT and CDR2 as YENEEA. With 4 bases removed from V and 11 bases from J, the gap between germline ends came to 18 bases. The CDR3 bases are TGTGCCAGCAGCTCAACGTTTACAGGGTATCAGCAGTTCTTC. It translates to CASSSTFTGYQQFF.

V usage is TRBV9 and J usage is TRBJ2-5; the D is unclear. Germline CDR1 reads SGDLS; CDR2 reads YYNGEE. The CDR3 has 13 amino acids. V was trimmed by 4 bases and J by 11 bases, leaving 18 bases between them. CDR3 bases: TGTGCCAGCAGCATTGGCGACCGAACCCCTCAGTACTTC. Translating it yields CASSIGDRTPQYF.

This clone was observed a handful of times. The gene calls are TRBV2 and TRBJ1-2, with a weak D call TRBD1 (5 bases). Germline V gene lookup returns CDR1 SNHLY and CDR2 FYNNEI. The CDR3 loop spans 15 amino acids. V dropped 2 bases and J dropped 0 bases, with 10 bases sitting between them. This CDR3 reads CASSEWGTANYGYTF. For the CDR3, the DNA is TGTGCCAGCAGTGAATGGGGCACGGCTAACTATGGCTACACCTTC. The variable domain in full, completed from reference TRBV2 and TRBJ1-2, reads EPEVTQTPSHQVTQMGQEVILRCVPISNHLYFYWYRQILGQKVEFLVSFYNNEISEKSEIFDDQFSVERPDGSNFTLKIRSTKLEDSAMYFCASSEWGTANYGYTFGSGTRLTVV.

The chain joins TRBV11-2 to TRBJ2-7; a possible D gene is TRBD1 (5 bases). Per the germline V gene, CDR1 is SGHAT and CDR2 is FQNNGV. V was trimmed by 4 bases and J by 1 base, leaving 11 bases between them. This CDR3 has 14 residues. The CDR3 sequence: CASSSPGLSYEQYF. The CDR3 region has the DNA TGTGCCAGCAGCTCTCCAGGGTTGTCCTACGAGCAGTACTTC.

The J gene is TRBJ1-5, the V gene TRBV2; TRBD1 might be the D (6 bases). The CDR3 consists of 14 residues. Germline CDR1 is SNHLY and CDR2 is FYNNEI. V lost 7 bases and J lost 7, with 17 bases in between. CDR3 nucleotide sequence: TGTGCCAGCACTAAGGGGGGGGCAGGGCAGCCCCAGCATTTT. This codes for CASTKGGAGQPQHF.

As for this clone: Other nucleotide sequences from this sample produce the same CDR3. The V and J genes are TRBV7-3 and TRBJ2-1; TRBD2 matches at 13 bases. CDR1 SGHTA and CDR2 FQGTGA come from the germline V gene. CDR3 length: 16 residues. V trimming: 5 bases; J trimming: 2 bases; junction bases outside the gene matches: 3. The CDR3 loop reads CASSLTSGGAYNEQFF. DNA of the CDR3: TGTGCCAGCAGCCTCACTAGCGGGGGGGCCTACAATGAGCAGTTCTTC.

This chain joins TRBV4-1 and TRBJ2-3; D assignment may be TRBD1 or TRBD2 (6 bases each). Deletions cut 0 bases from V and 4 bases from J, with 17 bases between. Germline lookup yields CDR1 MGHRA and CDR2 YSYEKL. The length of the CDR3 is 17 residues. This CDR3 reads CASSQDFSGAGADTQYF. CDR3 nucleotides: TGCGCCAGCAGCCAAGATTTCTCGGGGGCTGGGGCAGATACGCAGTATTTT.

This clone was picked up a small number of times. The gene calls are TRBV30 and TRBJ1-1; D is perhaps TRBD1 (6 bases). V gave up 0 bases and J gave up 7 bases, with 9 bases separating them. The CDR3 has 12 residues. Germline CDR1 reads GTSNPN; CDR2 reads SVGIG (reference sequence). The CDR3 region is CAWSVGQLEAFF. The CDR3, as DNA: TGTGCCTGGAGTGTAGGACAGCTTGAAGCTTTCTTT.

This clone was detected only a few times. The rearrangement joins TRBV30 to TRBJ1-4; TRBD1 is a possible D gene (5 bases). V shed 2 bases and J shed 11 bases, with 12 bases lying between them. The germline CDR1 and CDR2 sequences are GTSNPN and SVGIG (reference sequence). The CDR3 totals 12 residues. CDR3 sequence reads: CAWSSGTLKLFF. The CDR3, as DNA: TGTGCCTGGAGTTCCGGGACGCTGAAACTGTTTTTT.

In its sample, this clone was seen once. The V call is TRBV4-1, the J call TRBJ2-7; D not resolved. Germline CDR1 and CDR2: MGHRA and YSYEKL. The V end lost 2 bases, the J end lost 4 bases, and 18 bases lay between the germline ends. The CDR3 extends over 16 amino acids. The CDR3 coding sequence is TGCGCCAGCAGCCAAATGTTCACAGCTCGAAAATACGAGCAGTACTTC. Translated, it gives CASSQMFTARKYEQYF.

The CDR3 bases are TGCGCCAGCAGCCATTGGGGCAACCAAGAGACCCAGTACTTC. Translating gives CASSHWGNQETQYF. V is TRBV4-1 and J is TRBJ2-5; possibly TRBD1 for D (5 bases). CDR3 length: 14 amino acids. V lost 3 bases to trimming and J lost 0 bases, with 8 bases between them. Germline CDR1 MGHRA, CDR2 YSYEKL.

This clone was picked up a small number of times. V gene TRBV19 combines with J gene TRBJ1-2; D is unclear. Germline V gene lookup returns CDR1 LNHDA and CDR2 SQIVND (reference sequence). The germline V and J ends were trimmed by 3 bases and 2 bases, with 4 bases remaining between them. The CDR3 covers 12 residues. The CDR3 spells CASSMKNYGYTF. CDR3 coding DNA: TGTGCCAGTAGTATGAAGAACTATGGCTACACCTTC.

The chain joins TRBV5-1 to TRBJ1-3; D is undetermined. Germline values: CDR1 SGHRS, CDR2 YFSETQ. CDR3 length equals 14 residues. V shed 2 bases and J shed 2 bases, with 8 bases lying between them. This chain's CDR3 is CASSLMGTGNTIYF. The DNA of the CDR3 is TGCGCCAGCAGCTTAATGGGAACTGGAAACACCATATATTTT.

The chain carries TRBV7-2 and TRBJ1-1; D gene ambiguous. Germline V gene data show CDR1 as SGHTA and CDR2 as FQGNSA. This CDR3 is built from 13 residues. V lost 1 base and J lost 1, with 4 bases in between. The CDR3 DNA follows: TGTGCCAGCAGCTTAGGGCAGAACACTGAAGCTTTCTTT. This sequence encodes CASSLGQNTEAFF.

This rearrangement joins TRBV18 to TRBJ1-3, with 8 bases identical to TRBD1. CDR1 and CDR2 from the germline V gene are KGHSH and LQKENI. The CDR3 totals 16 residues. The J segment lost 0 bases and the V segment lost 4 bases, leaving 5 bases of the junction unmatched. The DNA of the CDR3 is TGTGCCAGCTCACTCCCTACAGGGGGCTCTGGAAACACCATATATTTT. It yields the protein CASSLPTGGSGNTIYF.

The chain recombines TRBV10-3 with TRBJ1-1; D may be TRBD1 (6 bases). This CDR3 comprises 16 residues. The germline V gene has CDR1 ENHRY and CDR2 SYGVKD. Trimming removed 0 bases at V and 0 bases at J, with 11 bases between. The CDR3 DNA sequence: TGTGCCATCAGTGAGTCGGGACAAACGATGAACACTGAAGCTTTCTTT. Encoded protein: CAISESGQTMNTEAFF.

This rearrangement joins TRBV7-9 to TRBJ1-4; no clear D. Trimming pared 2 bases from V and 7 bases from J, leaving 11 bases between. The length of the CDR3 is 14 residues. Germline V CDR1 and CDR2: SEHNR, FQNEAQ (reference sequence). DNA for the CDR3: TGTGCCAGCAGCTTATCGAGACTAAGTGAAAAACTGTTTTTT. Translated: CASSLSRLSEKLFF.

V is TRBV7-8 and J is TRBJ1-3; TRBD1 matches 7 bases. Unmatched junction bases numbered 11, after V lost 5 bases and J lost 4 bases. CDR1 and CDR2 (germline): SGHVS, FQNEAQ. This CDR3 is built from 16 residues. DNA for the CDR3: TGTGCCAGCAGCCTCACAGACAGGGCGACCGGAAACACCATATATTTT. Translation gives CASSLTDRATGNTIYF.